This T cell receptor (beta chain) was observed in a study of cytomegalovirus exposure and HLA in healthy donors. Whole-study results and caveats: Several of the most significant clusters appeared, in a later analysis, to be linked to common viral pathogens.

Comment on this clone: Its target is not known.

The length of the CDR3 is 13 residues. Trimming removed 5 bases from V and 1 base from J, with 9 bases in between. CDR1 is SGHRS, CDR2 YFSETQ, per germline. Primers included in the PCR were 60 Vbeta and 13 Jbeta primers. Using immunoSEQ multiplex PCR, the repertoire was profiled, and TCRdb retains in-frame clones only, with some absent. Among roughly 80,000 clones, around 74% were seen once, and the ten largest hold approximately 6%. The sequenced material came from PBMCs. The chain joins TRBV5-1 to TRBJ1-1; possibly TRBD1 for D (5 bases). This TCR derives from a woman aged 45-65 years in good health and CMV-seropositive. This chain's CDR3 is CASRPTENTEAFF. CDR3 DNA: TGCGCCAGCAGACCGACAGAGAACACTGAAGCTTTCTTT.